Included here is one TCR beta chain sequence, with context. Its antigen is unknown. No per-base quality is available; no much larger clone lies one base away. A case-control design nested within a healthcare worker cohort in London, UK, was used, with weekly nasopharyngeal swab PCR tests and blood sampling performed. Healthcare workers were recruited between 23 and 31 March 2020, during the week of the UK lockdown, and were followed weekly for up to about 15 weeks. This entry is derived from a study of early T cells in non-severe SARS-CoV-2 infection (dated by TCRdb to 2020 to 2022). Background on the whole study: Bulk RNA from unsorted whole blood was used for TCR sequencing, so alpha and beta chains could not be paired.

The CDR3 spans 15 residues, from the cysteine through the phenylalanine. Only CDR3 DNA is held: 45 bases, read in frame from base 1. V is cut by 5 bases and J by 1 base, and the space between the germline ends is 14 bases. As encoded in the germline V gene, CDR1 is SGHTA while CDR2 is FQGNSA. The paper as a whole reports these results and caveats: VDJdb matching was skewed toward anti-spike CD8 responses and likely underestimated virus-specific expansions, missing private and CD4 specificities.

The library was generated by 5' RACE. TCRdb lists the instrument as NextSeq 500. Unique molecular identifiers were attached to individual cDNA molecules in the TCR library protocol so that sequencing error and PCR bias could be corrected. TCR alpha and beta chains were both sequenced, and the abundances of alpha and beta sequences in each sample were closely correlated with each other. Per the source publication's procedure: V gene, J gene and CDR3 annotation of TCR sequences was performed with Decombinator V4. Expanded TCRs were defined as changing significantly between any two time points under a Poisson model with p below 0.0001. Abundances of TCRs were expressed as counts per million after normalisation to the total number of TCRs sequenced in each sample. MAIT TCRs were defined by TRAV1-2 paired with TRAJ12, TRAJ20 or TRAJ33, and iNKT TCRs by TRAV10 paired with TRAJ18. VDJdb, accessed 1 November 2021, was searched for CMV, EBV and SARS-CoV-2 annotated TCRs, with TCRs annotated for multiple antigens excluded. The raw public data were reprocessed by TCRdb itself: fastp quality trimming at Q25, MiXCR clonotype calling, in-frame beta chains only. Under each unique CDR3 protein, matching rows form one entry showing the most common genes and DNA. These V and J calls rely on TCRdb rather than the paper's analysis. The sample contains more than 65,000 distinct CDR3 sequences, roughly an eighth of them found a single time. The ten largest clones represent 1.4% of the sample.

The chain uses TRBV7-2 and TRBJ1-2, with an unclear D gene assignment. This clonotype was sampled from an adult who was a healthcare worker with PCR-confirmed SARS-CoV-2 infection or an uninfected control (not recorded which). The sample consisted of whole blood. The CDR3 has the sequence CASSPGRRLNYGYTF. The DNA is as follows: TGTGCCAGCAGCCCCGGGCGGAGACTTAACTATGGCTACACCTTC.